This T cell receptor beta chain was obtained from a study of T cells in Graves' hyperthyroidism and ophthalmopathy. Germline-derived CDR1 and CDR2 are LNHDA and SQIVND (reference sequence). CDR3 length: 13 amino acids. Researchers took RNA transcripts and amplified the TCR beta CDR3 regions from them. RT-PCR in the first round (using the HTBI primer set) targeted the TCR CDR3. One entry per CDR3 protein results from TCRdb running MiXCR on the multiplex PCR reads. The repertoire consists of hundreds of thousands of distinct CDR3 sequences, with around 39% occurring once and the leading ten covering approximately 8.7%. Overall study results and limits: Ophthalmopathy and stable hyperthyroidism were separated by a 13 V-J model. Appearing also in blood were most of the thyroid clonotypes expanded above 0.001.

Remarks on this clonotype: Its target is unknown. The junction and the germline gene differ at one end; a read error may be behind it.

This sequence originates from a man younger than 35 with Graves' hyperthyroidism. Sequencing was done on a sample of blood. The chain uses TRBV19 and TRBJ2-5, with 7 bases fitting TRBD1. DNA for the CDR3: TGTGCCAGTAGCCGACAGGGACAAGGGACCCAGTACTTC. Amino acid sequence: CASSRQGQGTQYF.